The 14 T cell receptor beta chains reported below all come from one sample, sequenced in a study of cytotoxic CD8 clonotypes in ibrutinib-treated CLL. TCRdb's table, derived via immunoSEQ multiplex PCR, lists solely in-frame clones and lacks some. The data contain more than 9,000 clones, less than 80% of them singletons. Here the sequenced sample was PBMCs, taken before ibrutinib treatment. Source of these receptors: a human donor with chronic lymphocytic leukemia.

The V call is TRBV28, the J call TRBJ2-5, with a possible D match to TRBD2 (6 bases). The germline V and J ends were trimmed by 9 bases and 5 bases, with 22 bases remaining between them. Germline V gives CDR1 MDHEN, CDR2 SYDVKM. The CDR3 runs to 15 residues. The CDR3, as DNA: TGTGCCAGTACCATGCGGGGATCCCAGCGGGAGACCCAGTACTTC. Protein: CASTMRGSQRETQYF.

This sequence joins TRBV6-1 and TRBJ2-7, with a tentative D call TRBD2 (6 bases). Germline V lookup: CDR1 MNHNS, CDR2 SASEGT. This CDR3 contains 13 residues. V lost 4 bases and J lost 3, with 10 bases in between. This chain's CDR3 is CASSARRGYEQYF. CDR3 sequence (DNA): TGTGCCAGCAGTGCGAGGAGGGGCTACGAGCAGTACTTC.

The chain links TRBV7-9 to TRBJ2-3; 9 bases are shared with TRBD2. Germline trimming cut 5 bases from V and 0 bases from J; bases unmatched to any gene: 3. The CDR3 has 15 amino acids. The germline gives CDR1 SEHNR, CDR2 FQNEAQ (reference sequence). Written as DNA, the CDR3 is TGTGCCAGCAGCCAGACTAGCGGCAGCACAGATACGCAGTATTTT. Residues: CASSQTSGSTDTQYF.

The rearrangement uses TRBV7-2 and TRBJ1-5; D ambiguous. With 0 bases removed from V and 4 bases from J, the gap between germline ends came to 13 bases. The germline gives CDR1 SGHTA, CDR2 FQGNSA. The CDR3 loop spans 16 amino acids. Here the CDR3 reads CASSLAPTLGNQPQHF. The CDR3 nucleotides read TGTGCCAGCAGCTTAGCCCCGACCCTCGGAAATCAGCCCCAGCATTTT. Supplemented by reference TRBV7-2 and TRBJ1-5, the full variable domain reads GAGVSQSPSNKVTEKGKDVELRCDPISGHTALYWYRQSLGQGLEFLIYFQGNSAPDKSGLPSDRFSAERTGGSVSTLTIQRTQQEDSAVYLCASSLAPTLGNQPQHFGDGTRLSIL.

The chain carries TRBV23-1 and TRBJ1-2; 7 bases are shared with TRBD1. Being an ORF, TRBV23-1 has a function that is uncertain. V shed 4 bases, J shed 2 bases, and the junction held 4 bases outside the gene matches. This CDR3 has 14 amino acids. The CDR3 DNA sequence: TGCGCCAGCAGTCTGGAACAGGGGAACTATGGCTACACCTTC. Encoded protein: CASSLEQGNYGYTF.

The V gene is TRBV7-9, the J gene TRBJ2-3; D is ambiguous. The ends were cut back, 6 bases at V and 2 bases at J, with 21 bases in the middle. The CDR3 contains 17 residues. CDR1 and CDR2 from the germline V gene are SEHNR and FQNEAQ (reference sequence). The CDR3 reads CASRSYPGRRNTDTQYF. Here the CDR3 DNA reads TGTGCCAGCAGATCTTACCCAGGTCGAAGAAACACAGATACGCAGTATTTT.

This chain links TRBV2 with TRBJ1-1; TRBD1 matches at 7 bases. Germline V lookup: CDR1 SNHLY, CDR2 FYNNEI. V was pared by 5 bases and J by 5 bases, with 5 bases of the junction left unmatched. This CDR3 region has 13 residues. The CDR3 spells CASSSGGGTEAFF. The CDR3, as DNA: TGTGCCAGCAGTTCAGGGGGAGGGACTGAAGCTTTCTTT.

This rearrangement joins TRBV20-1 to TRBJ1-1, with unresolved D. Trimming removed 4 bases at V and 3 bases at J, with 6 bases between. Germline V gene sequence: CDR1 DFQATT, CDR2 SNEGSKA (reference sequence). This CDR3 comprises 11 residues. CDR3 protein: CSANRDTEAFF. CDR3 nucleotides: TGCAGTGCTAACCGTGACACTGAAGCTTTCTTT.

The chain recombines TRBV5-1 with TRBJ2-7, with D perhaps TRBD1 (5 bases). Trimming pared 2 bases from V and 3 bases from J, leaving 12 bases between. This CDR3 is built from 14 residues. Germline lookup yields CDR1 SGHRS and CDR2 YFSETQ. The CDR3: CASSFQGNHYEQYF. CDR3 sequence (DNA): TGCGCCAGCAGCTTCCAGGGAAACCACTACGAGCAGTACTTC. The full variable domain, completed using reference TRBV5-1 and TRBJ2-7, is KAGVTQTPRYLIKTRGQQVTLSCSPISGHRSVSWYQQTPGQGLQFLFEYFSETQRNKGNFPGRFSGRQFSNSRSEMNVSTLELGDSALYLCASSFQGNHYEQYFGPGTRLTVT.

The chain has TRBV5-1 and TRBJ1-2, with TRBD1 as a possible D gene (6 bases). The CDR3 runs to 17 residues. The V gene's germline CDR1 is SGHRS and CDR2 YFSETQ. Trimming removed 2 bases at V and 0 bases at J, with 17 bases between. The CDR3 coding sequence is TGCGCCAGCAGCTTATCCCCCCGGGACAACCCTAACTATGGCTACACCTTC. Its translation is CASSLSPRDNPNYGYTF.

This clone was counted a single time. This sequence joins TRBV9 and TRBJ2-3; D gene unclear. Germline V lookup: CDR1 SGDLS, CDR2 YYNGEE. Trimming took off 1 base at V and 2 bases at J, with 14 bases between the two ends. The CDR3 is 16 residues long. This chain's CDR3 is CASSVLPGSHTDTQYF. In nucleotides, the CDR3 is TGTGCCAGCAGCGTACTTCCCGGGTCCCACACAGATACGCAGTATTTT.

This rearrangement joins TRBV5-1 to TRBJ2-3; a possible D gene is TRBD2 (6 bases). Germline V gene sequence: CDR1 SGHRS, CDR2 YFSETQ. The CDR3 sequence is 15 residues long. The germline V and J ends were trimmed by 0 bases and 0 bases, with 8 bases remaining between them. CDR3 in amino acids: CASSLEGGSTDTQYF. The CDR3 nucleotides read TGCGCCAGCAGCTTGGAAGGAGGGAGCACAGATACGCAGTATTTT.

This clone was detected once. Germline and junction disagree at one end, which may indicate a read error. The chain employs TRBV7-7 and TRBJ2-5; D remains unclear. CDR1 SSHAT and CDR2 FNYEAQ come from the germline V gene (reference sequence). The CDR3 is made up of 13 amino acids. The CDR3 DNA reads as TGTGCTAGCAGCTCTACGGGTGGAGAGACCCAGTACTTC. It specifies CASSSTGGETQYF.

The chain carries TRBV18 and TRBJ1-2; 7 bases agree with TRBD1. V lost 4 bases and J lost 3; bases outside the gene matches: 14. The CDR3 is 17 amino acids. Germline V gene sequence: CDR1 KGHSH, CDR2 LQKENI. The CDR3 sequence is CASSLGERQGTYYGYTF. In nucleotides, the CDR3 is TGTGCCAGCTCACTAGGAGAGCGACAGGGAACATACTATGGCTACACCTTC.